These 12 T cell receptor beta chains were all obtained from the same sample, sequenced in a study of cytomegalovirus exposure and HLA in healthy donors. PCR primers comprised 60 Vbeta and 13 Jbeta primers. Measured with immunoSEQ multiplex PCR; TCRdb has only the in-frame clones, and not every one. The sample includes 95,000 to 100,000 clones, around a tenth of them seen just once. What was sequenced was PBMCs. These TCRs come from a man aged 50 to 59 in good health and CMV-seropositive.

This clone appeared a few times. The chain carries TRBV5-4 and TRBJ2-1; a possible D gene is TRBD2 (7 bases). Germline CDR1 reads SGHNT; CDR2 reads YYREEE (reference sequence). CDR3 size: 14 residues. Trimming stripped 5 bases from V and 6 bases from J, with 15 bases between. This CDR3 reads CASSRRGGVNEQFF. In nucleotides, the CDR3 is TGTGCCAGCAGTCGGAGGGGGGGCGTCAATGAGCAGTTCTTC.

J is TRBJ1-4 and V is TRBV30; a weak D match, TRBD1 (6 bases). The CDR3 covers 16 residues. V was cut by 3 bases and J by 0 bases, with 14 bases left in between. Germline CDR1 reads GTSNPN; CDR2 reads SVGIG (reference sequence). CDR3 sequence: CAWRSRDTSTNEKLFF. CDR3 DNA: TGTGCCTGGAGAAGTAGGGACACATCAACTAATGAAAAACTGTTTTTT.

This clone has more than one count but fewer than ten. The V and J genes are TRBV28 and TRBJ1-1; 7 nucleotides match TRBD1. Per the germline V gene, CDR1 is MDHEN and CDR2 is SYDVKM. With 2 bases clipped from V and 1 base from J, the junction kept 4 bases outside the gene matches. CDR3 length equals 15 residues. CDR3 protein: CASSLTTGSNTEAFF. The DNA for the CDR3 is TGTGCCAGCAGTTTAACGACAGGGTCGAACACTGAAGCTTTCTTT.

In its sample, this clone was seen a few times. The gene calls are TRBV19 and TRBJ2-1; 9 nucleotides agree with TRBD1. CDR1 and CDR2 (germline): LNHDA, SQIVND (reference sequence). V gave up 10 bases and J gave up 8 bases; unmatched junction bases: 6. This CDR3 is built from 12 residues. This CDR3 is CATADRGYEQFF. Written as DNA, the CDR3 is TGTGCCACCGCGGACAGGGGCTATGAGCAGTTCTTC.

V usage is TRBV28 and J usage is TRBJ2-1; TRBD2 matches at 9 bases. The CDR3 is 16 amino acids. Looked up from germline, CDR1 is MDHEN and CDR2 is SYDVKM. V shed 4 bases, J shed 10 bases, and the junction held 14 bases outside the gene matches. The CDR3 region has the DNA TGTGCCAGCAGTTCCGGGACTAGCAGCGCCCAGGGGGAGCAGTTCTTC. It encodes CASSSGTSSAQGEQFF.

The chain links TRBV10-3 to TRBJ2-2; the match to TRBD1 covers 10 bases. The ends lost 6 bases at V and 6 bases at J; junction bases unmatched: 7. Germline V lookup: CDR1 ENHRY, CDR2 SYGVKD. This CDR3 region has 15 residues. The chain's CDR3 is CAISTGTGVAGELFF. For the CDR3, the DNA is TGTGCCATCAGCACCGGGACAGGGGTGGCCGGGGAGCTGTTTTTT.

The chain links TRBV9 to TRBJ1-1; maybe TRBD1 (6 bases). V lost 3 bases and J 8 bases, leaving 11 bases between the germline ends. The CDR3 sequence is 12 residues long. CDR1 and CDR2 from the germline V gene are SGDLS and YYNGEE. The CDR3 region is CASSGLTGEAFF. The CDR3 DNA follows: TGTGCCAGCAGCGGCCTGACAGGAGAAGCTTTCTTT.

This clone was picked up a small number of times. The V gene is TRBV29-1, the J gene TRBJ2-3; possibly TRBD2 for D (6 bases). The ends were cut back, 6 bases at V and 4 bases at J, with 23 bases in the middle. CDR3 length: 16 residues. The germline V gene has CDR1 SQVTM and CDR2 ANQGSEA. Here the CDR3 reads CSVKPVTGERSDTQYF. The CDR3, as DNA: TGCAGCGTGAAACCCGTGACGGGAGAAAGATCAGATACGCAGTATTTT.

The chain links TRBV6-5 to TRBJ2-7; D possibly corresponds to TRBD2 (6 bases). The germline V and J ends were trimmed by 4 bases and 0 bases, with 10 bases remaining between them. Germline CDR1 reads MNHEY; CDR2 reads SVGAGI. CDR3 length: 14 residues. CDR3 in DNA: TGTGCCAGCAGTTGGGGGGAGAGCTCCTACGAGCAGTACTTC. Protein: CASSWGESSYEQYF.

This clone was seen more than once but under ten times. The chain recombines TRBV28 with TRBJ1-2, with 8 positions matching TRBD1. The CDR3 extends over 15 amino acids. After removal of 5 bases from V and 0 bases from J, the junction contained 5 bases not matched to a gene. The germline gives CDR1 MDHEN, CDR2 SYDVKM. CDR3 sequence: CASSGQGGPNYGYTF. The CDR3 DNA sequence: TGTGCCAGCAGTGGACAGGGCGGACCTAACTATGGCTACACCTTC.

The chain uses TRBV28 and TRBJ1-2; a weak D match, TRBD1 (6 bases). Germline CDR1 reads MDHEN; CDR2 reads SYDVKM. Trimming cost V 4 bases and J 4 bases, with 16 bases left between them. This CDR3 spans 15 amino acids. CDR3 coding DNA: TGTGCCAGCAGTTCACAGGGAAGTGGGTCCTATGGCTACACCTTC. This encodes CASSSQGSGSYGYTF.

The chain uses TRBV27 and TRBJ1-5; no definite D call. V was trimmed by 4 bases and J by 2 bases, leaving 15 bases between them. Germline V gene data show CDR1 as MNHEY and CDR2 as SMNVEV (reference sequence). CDR3 size: 16 residues. The CDR3 region has the DNA TGTGCCAGCAGTTCAACGCGTGTGGGCCGCAATCAGCCCCAGCATTTT. This codes for CASSSTRVGRNQPQHF.